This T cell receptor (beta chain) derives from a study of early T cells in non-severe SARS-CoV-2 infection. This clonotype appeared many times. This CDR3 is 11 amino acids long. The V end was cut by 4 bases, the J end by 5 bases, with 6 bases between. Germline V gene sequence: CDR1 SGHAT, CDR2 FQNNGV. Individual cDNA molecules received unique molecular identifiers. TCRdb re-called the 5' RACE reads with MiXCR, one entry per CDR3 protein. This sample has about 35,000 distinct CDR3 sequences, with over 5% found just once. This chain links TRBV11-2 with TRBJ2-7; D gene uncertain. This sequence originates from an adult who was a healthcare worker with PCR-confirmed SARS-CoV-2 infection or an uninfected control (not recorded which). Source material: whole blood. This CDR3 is CASSSIHEQYF. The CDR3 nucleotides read TGTGCCAGCAGCTCCATCCACGAGCAGTACTTC.